Below, one TCR beta chain is given with its context. Its binding antigen is unknown. One base away there is no much larger clone; base qualities are not given. V is shortened by 0 bases, J by 5 bases, and the region joining them spans 14 bases. The germline V gene supplies CDR1 MDHEN and CDR2 SYDVKM. The CDR3 contains 16 residues, cysteine and phenylalanine counted. Just the 48-base CDR3 DNA is kept, in frame starting at base 1. Sample time point, as interpreted from the label and publication: baseline before first vaccination. Vaccinee samples came from UK trials COV001 and COV002, including a single-blind randomized controlled phase 2/3 trial of AZD1222 (ChAdOx1 nCoV-19) in healthy adults. For TCRbeta chain sequencing, PBMC samples from trial participants were taken at day 0 and at day 28 after the second dose. The sample originates from a study of T cell responses to AZD1222 COVID-19 vaccine listed by TCRdb under 2021. Regarding the study in general: AZD1222 recipients given second doses at about 4 weeks or at about 12 weeks were pooled, since spike-specific TCR depth and breadth were not found to differ between the two schedules. Trial participants were enrolled by age into 18-55, 56-69 and 70-plus year subgroups, with around 140, 26 and 57 TCR-sequenced participants respectively. A total of more than 230 trial participants underwent TCR sequencing, of whom roughly 210 received two doses of AZD1222 and about 25 received two doses of the MenACWY control vaccine.

On the study overall, not on this receptor specifically: Participants were mostly white British and included more females than males, and it was suggested by the authors that clonal diversity may have been underestimated. Conclusions about previously exposed vaccinees were limited because only 6 or 7 AZD1222 recipients were SARS-CoV-2 seropositive at baseline. Reportedly, almost half of the unique spike-specific TCRs recognized epitopes lying outside the regions that are mutated in the B.1.351 and B.1.1.7 variants. No day 14 peak-response samples were available, so repertoires were characterized only after the peak T cell response. The 56-69-year group was small, and its depth increase did not reach significance, likely because of low power. Vaccine-associated CD4 TCRs spanned the whole spike protein, with dominant responses in regions 160-218 and 743-854. After two AZD1222 doses, spike-specific TCR breadth and depth were significantly higher than at day 0 and than in MenACWY recipients.

The CDR3 regions of human TCRbeta chains were subjected to immunosequencing. The authors' pipeline ran thus. TCRs in the repertoires were compared against a reference library of SARS-CoV-2-specific TCRs that had been generated with the MIRA antigen-specificity platform. Breadth was defined as the fraction of unique TCRs that were SARS-CoV-2-associated, and depth was defined as the fraction of total T cells that were SARS-CoV-2-associated. Using the MIRA data, each spike-specific TCR was assigned both to the spike region to which the TCR was reactive and to a CD4 or CD8 class. Log10-transformed breadth and depth values were compared by one-way ANOVA with Sidak's multiple comparisons tests. TCRdb obtained this table from immuneACCESS and retained in-frame rearrangements with V and J assigned. These tables miss some clones; where compared with another copy, unresolved V genes account for less than half of the shortfall, and the remainder is unexplained. The V and J calls and clone size come from that table; D and trimming were worked out from the DNA. The sample table records about 150,000 clones; roughly nine tenths of these occur just once. 6% to 8% of the sample is held by the ten biggest clonotypes.

The clonotype originates from an adult in good health. The material sequenced was peripheral blood, taken on day 0 of AZD1222 vaccination. The V and J genes are TRBV28 and TRBJ2-4; the D gene is possibly TRBD1, with 6 bases matching. CDR3 reads: CASSLWAGAGENIQYF. The sequence in DNA is TGTGCCAGCAGTTTATGGGCCGGGGCAGGGGAAAACATTCAGTACTTC. Reference TRBV28 and TRBJ2-4 genes cover what lies past the CDR3, so the full variable domain is DVKVTQSSRYLVKRTGEKVFLECVQDMDHENMFWYRQDPGLGLRLIYFSYDVKMKEKGDIPEGYSVSREKKERFSLILESASTNQTSMYLCASSLWAGAGENIQYFGAGTRLSVL.